One sample yielded the 8 T cell receptor beta chains listed below, sequenced in a study of blood T cell repertoires in COVID-19. Assay used: immunoSEQ multiplex PCR; TCRdb lists only in-frame clones, some missing. The table has under 50,000 clones, roughly 77% seen once. The specimen sequenced was peripheral blood. The source is a human donor with active or convalescent COVID-19. The donor label of this sample is uncertain.

V gene TRBV6-1 combines with J gene TRBJ1-2, with TRBD1 as a possible D gene (5 bases). V lost 3 bases and J 4 bases, leaving 18 bases between the germline ends. The germline gives CDR1 MNHNS, CDR2 SASEGT. The CDR3 has 16 amino acids. CDR3 nucleotide sequence: TGTGCCAGCAGTGACATGGATTCGGGACTGGCCTATGGCTACACCTTC. Amino acids: CASSDMDSGLAYGYTF.

This clone was recorded once. For the CDR3, the DNA is TGTGCCAGCAGCCCGGGAGAGACCCAGTACTTC. This gives the protein CASSPGETQYF. The V and J genes are TRBV13 and TRBJ2-5, with D hard to call. V was pared by 5 bases and J by 4 bases, with 5 bases between. The CDR3 has 11 residues. CDR1 is PRHDT, CDR2 FYEKMQ, per germline (reference sequence).

The chain couples TRBV19 to TRBJ1-5, with TRBD1 as a possible D gene (5 bases). The CDR3 is 14 amino acids. V shed 3 bases and J shed 5 bases, with 11 bases lying between them. CDR1 and CDR2 (germline): LNHDA, SQIVND (reference sequence). The CDR3 bases are TGTGCCAGTAGTATTCCAGGGCTTGATCAGCCCCAGCATTTT. It yields the protein CASSIPGLDQPQHF. Complete variable domain (other parts from reference TRBV19 and TRBJ1-5): DGGITQSPKYLFRKEGQNVTLSCEQNLNHDAMYWYRQDPGQGLRLIYYSQIVNDFQKGDIAEGYSVSREKKESFPLTVTSAQKNPTAFYLCASSIPGLDQPQHFGDGTRLSIL.

The genes are TRBV6-4 and TRBJ1-5, with D unclear. V lost 2 bases to trimming and J lost 4 bases, with 6 bases between them. The CDR3 runs 13 residues. Germline assignment: CDR1 MRHNA and CDR2 SNTAGT. The CDR3 DNA reads TGTGCCAGCAGTGACGCGGAGAATCAGCCCCAGCATTTT. This codes for CASSDAENQPQHF.

This clone came up once. This CDR3 is CASSRELGQNSQETQYF. CDR3 DNA sequence: TGTGCCAGTAGTAGGGAACTGGGACAGAATAGTCAAGAGACCCAGTACTTC. V and J are TRBV19 and TRBJ2-5; 7 positions agree with TRBD1. Germline CDR1 and CDR2: LNHDA and SQIVND (reference sequence). The ends lost 4 bases at V and 2 bases at J; junction bases unmatched: 13. There are 17 residues in the CDR3.

This chain uses TRBV19 with TRBJ1-5; D call uncertain. Germline V lookup: CDR1 LNHDA, CDR2 SQIVND (reference sequence). This CDR3 region has 14 residues. V lost 9 bases and J 5 bases, leaving 17 bases between the germline ends. The chain's CDR3 is CASLASGTDQPQHF. CDR3 nucleotide sequence: TGTGCCAGCCTAGCTTCAGGCACGGATCAGCCCCAGCATTTT. The variable domain in full, completed from reference TRBV19 and TRBJ1-5, reads DGGITQSPKYLFRKEGQNVTLSCEQNLNHDAMYWYRQDPGQGLRLIYYSQIVNDFQKGDIAEGYSVSREKKESFPLTVTSAQKNPTAFYLCASLASGTDQPQHFGDGTRLSIL.

V usage is TRBV19 and J usage is TRBJ2-3; the D is unclear. The germline V gene encodes CDR1 LNHDA and CDR2 SQIVND (reference sequence). V lost 5 bases to trimming and J lost 2 bases, with 8 bases between them. The CDR3 sequence is 13 residues long. This CDR3 is CASSARYTDTQYF. The CDR3 DNA reads as TGTGCCAGTAGTGCGAGATACACAGATACGCAGTATTTT. Drawing the rest from reference TRBV19 and TRBJ2-3, the complete variable domain is DGGITQSPKYLFRKEGQNVTLSCEQNLNHDAMYWYRQDPGQGLRLIYYSQIVNDFQKGDIAEGYSVSREKKESFPLTVTSAQKNPTAFYLCASSARYTDTQYFGPGTRLTVL.

The chain uses TRBV29-1 and TRBJ2-7, with 11 bases identical to TRBD2. Germline V gene sequence: CDR1 SQVTM, CDR2 ANQGSEA. The J segment lost 5 bases and the V segment lost 6 bases, leaving 6 bases of the junction unmatched. There are 13 residues in the CDR3. The DNA of the CDR3 is TGCAGCGTGGAAACTAGCGGGAGCGACGAGCAGTACTTC. It specifies CSVETSGSDEQYF.